This is a list of T cell receptor beta chains from one sample in a study of T cell repertoires in cytomegalovirus infection. From the reads, TCRdb called clonotypes with MiXCR, one entry per CDR3 protein. The repertoire holds about 530,000 distinct CDR3 sequences, with approximately 25% as singletons. Source material: PBMCs. The receptors were sampled from a human donor in good health (CMV status not recorded). Some clones in this sample may be carry-over from other donors' samples. Each CDR3 is given with its conserved first and last residue.

V: TRBV7-6; J: TRBJ2-3; CDR3: CASSLGGTSGRRADTQYF
V: TRBV18; J: TRBJ2-7; CDR3: CASSPKNEQYF
V: TRBV7-9; J: TRBJ1-1; CDR3: CASSWGGNTEAFF
V: TRBV4-2; J: TRBJ1-2; CDR3: CASSQARGDNYGYTF
V: TRBV19; J: TRBJ1-2; CDR3: CASRIDGPKQSYGYTF
V: TRBV29-1; J: TRBJ2-1; CDR3: CSVSLLGLSDEQFF
V: TRBV27; J: TRBJ2-7; CDR3: CASSLSAEQYF
V: TRBV24-1; J: TRBJ2-7; CDR3: CATSESGTSWYSHEQYF
V: TRBV19; J: TRBJ2-1; CDR3: CASSIRLARAVVYNVQFF
V: TRBV20-1; J: TRBJ2-5; CDR3: CSARDQETQYF
V: TRBV7-6; J: TRBJ1-1; CDR3: CASSLKQGAAEAFF
V: TRBV13; J: TRBJ1-2; CDR3: CASSRRYGYTF
V: TRBV19; J: TRBJ1-2; CDR3: CASARGAGDHYGYTF
V: TRBV7-9; J: TRBJ2-5; CDR3: CASSLGLGQETQYF
V: TRBV12-3/TRBV12-4; J: TRBJ2-1; CDR3: CASSVLGDEQFF
V: TRBV7-8; J: TRBJ1-2; CDR3: CASSTSRGPYGYTF
V: TRBV28; J: TRBJ2-7; CDR3: CASTSGTTYEQYF